The 8 T cell receptor beta chains below all came from one sample that was sequenced in a study of T cells in Graves' hyperthyroidism and ophthalmopathy. RNA transcripts gave rise to amplified TCR beta CDR3 regions. HTBI primers were employed in a first-round RT-PCR of the TCR CDR3. TCRdb reprocessed the multiplex PCR reads with MiXCR, giving one entry per CDR3 protein. The profile shows about 570,000 distinct CDR3 sequences, less than 15% of them singletons. The source material was blood. These receptor sequences come from a woman in her 40s with Graves' hyperthyroidism.

This clonotype was seen ten or more times. This rearrangement joins TRBV28 to TRBJ2-3; TRBD2 matches 7 bases. V lost 3 bases, J lost 2 bases, and 5 bases stayed unmatched. Germline V gene sequence: CDR1 MDHEN, CDR2 SYDVKM. The CDR3 consists of 15 residues. CDR3 in DNA: TGTGCCAGCAGTTTGGCGAGCGGGAACACAGATACGCAGTATTTT. Translating it yields CASSLASGNTDTQYF.

The V gene is TRBV9, the J gene TRBJ2-4; D is possibly TRBD1 (6 bases). The CDR3 is made up of 12 amino acids. V lost 4 bases and J lost 6, with 8 bases in between. Germline CDR1 is SGDLS and CDR2 is YYNGEE. The chain's CDR3 is CASSSGANIQYF. CDR3 sequence (DNA): TGTGCCAGCAGCTCAGGGGCAAACATTCAGTACTTC. Combining the CDR3 with reference TRBV9 and TRBJ2-4 gives the whole variable domain DSGVTQTPKHLITATGQRVTLRCSPRSGDLSVYWYQQSLDQGLQFLIQYYNGEERAKGNILERFSAQQFPDLHSELNLSSLELGDSALYFCASSSGANIQYFGAGTRLSVL.

In its sample, this clonotype was seen many times. This chain joins TRBV20-1 and TRBJ2-1, with D perhaps TRBD2 (6 bases). V dropped 6 bases and J dropped 0 bases, with 15 bases sitting between them. Germline CDR1 is DFQATT and CDR2 is SNEGSKA (reference sequence). The length of the CDR3 is 15 residues. The CDR3 sequence: CSARGLASSYNEQFF. The CDR3 DNA reads TGCAGTGCAAGGGGACTGGCTAGCTCCTACAATGAGCAGTTCTTC.

J is TRBJ2-7 and V is TRBV28, with 9 bases identical to TRBD2. CDR1 MDHEN and CDR2 SYDVKM come from the germline V gene. The trim removed 3 bases at V and 2 bases at J, leaving 20 bases unmatched. The CDR3 has 20 amino acids. The CDR3 DNA reads TGTGCCAGCAGTTTTCTCCCCAGGGGTGGGATAGCGGGAGAGGCCTACGAGCAGTACTTC. This sequence encodes CASSFLPRGGIAGEAYEQYF.

Written as DNA, the CDR3 is TGCGCCAGCAGTGAGTCCGGGGAATATGGCTACACCTTC. The encoded protein is CASSESGEYGYTF. The V and J genes are TRBV10-1 and TRBJ1-2; D uncertain. Germline lookup yields CDR1 WNHNN and CDR2 SYGVQD (reference sequence). The V end was cut by 0 bases, the J end by 5 bases, with 7 bases between. The CDR3 length is 13 residues.

This clonotype has ten or more counts. This chain joins TRBV12-3 or TRBV12-4 and TRBJ2-7; D is perhaps TRBD1 (5 bases). V shed 5 bases and J shed 0 bases, with 14 bases lying between them. CDR3 length: 15 amino acids. The CDR3 nucleotides read TGTGCCAGCAGTCCCCCCAGGGTTAACTCCTACGAGCAGTACTTC. Residues: CASSPPRVNSYEQYF.

This clonotype has just a few counts. This chain links TRBV11-2 with TRBJ2-1; D is perhaps TRBD1 (5 bases). Trimming took off 0 bases at V and 15 bases at J, with 15 bases between the two ends. Germline V gene data show CDR1 as SGHAT and CDR2 as FQNNGV. The CDR3 is 13 amino acids. The CDR3: CASSLDQRGGRFF. In DNA form, the CDR3 reads TGTGCCAGCAGCTTAGATCAAAGGGGCGGAAGGTTCTTC.

This chain joins TRBV28 and TRBJ2-7; D may be TRBD2 (6 bases). The CDR3 loop spans 14 amino acids. Germline-derived CDR1 and CDR2 are MDHEN and SYDVKM. Trimming left V 3 bases short and J 3 bases short, with 12 bases between. The CDR3, as DNA: TGTGCCAGCAGTTTGAAGGTAGCGGTCTACGAGCAGTACTTC. The encoded protein is CASSLKVAVYEQYF.